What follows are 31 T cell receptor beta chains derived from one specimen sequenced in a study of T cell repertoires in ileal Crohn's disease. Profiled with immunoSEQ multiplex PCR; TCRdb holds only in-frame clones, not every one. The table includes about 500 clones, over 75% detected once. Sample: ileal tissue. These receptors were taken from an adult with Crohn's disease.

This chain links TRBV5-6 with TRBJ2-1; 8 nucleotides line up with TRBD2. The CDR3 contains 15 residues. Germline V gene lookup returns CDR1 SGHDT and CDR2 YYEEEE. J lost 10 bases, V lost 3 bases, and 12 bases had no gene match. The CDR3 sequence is CASSWTGGALNEQFF. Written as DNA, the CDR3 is TGTGCCAGCAGCTGGACCGGGGGGGCCTTGAACGAGCAGTTCTTC. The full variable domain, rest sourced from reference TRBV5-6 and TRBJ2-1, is DAGVTQSPTHLIKTRGQQVTLRCSPKSGHDTVSWYQQALGQGPQFIFQYYEEEERQRGNFPDRFSGHQFPNYSSELNVNALLLGDSALYLCASSWTGGALNEQFFGPGTRLTVL.

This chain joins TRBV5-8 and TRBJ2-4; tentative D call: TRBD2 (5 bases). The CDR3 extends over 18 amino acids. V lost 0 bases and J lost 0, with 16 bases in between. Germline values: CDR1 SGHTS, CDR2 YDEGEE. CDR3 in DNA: TGTGCCAGCAGCTTGGGGAAAGGTGGTGGACTAGCCAAAAACATTCAGTACTTC. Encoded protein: CASSLGKGGGLAKNIQYF.

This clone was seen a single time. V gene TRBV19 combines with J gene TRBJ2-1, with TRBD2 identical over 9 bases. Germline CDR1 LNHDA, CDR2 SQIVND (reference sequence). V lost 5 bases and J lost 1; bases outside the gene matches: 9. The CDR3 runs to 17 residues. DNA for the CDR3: TGTGCCAGTAGTCCAACCTGGACTAGCGCGTCCTACAATGAGCAGTTCTTC. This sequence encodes CASSPTWTSASYNEQFF.

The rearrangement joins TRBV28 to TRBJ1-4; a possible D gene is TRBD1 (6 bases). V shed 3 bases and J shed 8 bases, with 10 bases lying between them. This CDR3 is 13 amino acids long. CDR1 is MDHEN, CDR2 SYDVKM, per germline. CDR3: CASSFGGLEKLFF. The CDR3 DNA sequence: TGTGCCAGCAGTTTCGGGGGGCTGGAAAAACTGTTTTTT.

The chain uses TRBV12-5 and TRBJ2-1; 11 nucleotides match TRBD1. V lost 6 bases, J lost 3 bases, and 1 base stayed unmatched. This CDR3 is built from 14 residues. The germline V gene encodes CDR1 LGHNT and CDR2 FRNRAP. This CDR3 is CASGGTGGYNEQFF. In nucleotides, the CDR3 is TGTGCTAGTGGGGGGACAGGGGGCTACAATGAGCAGTTCTTC.

The CDR3 reads CASSLAAEQAFGYTF. CDR3 DNA: TGTGCCAGCAGCTTAGCCGCCGAACAGGCCTTTGGCTACACCTTC. This chain connects TRBV7-8 to TRBJ1-2, with D perhaps matching TRBD1 (5 bases). This CDR3 has 15 amino acids. Germline lookup yields CDR1 SGHVS and CDR2 FQNEAQ. Trimming removed 0 bases from V and 7 bases from J, with 15 bases in between.

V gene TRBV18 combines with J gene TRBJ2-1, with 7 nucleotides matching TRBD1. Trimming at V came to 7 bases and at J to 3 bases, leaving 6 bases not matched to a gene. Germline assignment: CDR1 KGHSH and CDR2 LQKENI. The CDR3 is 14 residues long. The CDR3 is CASLPGTVYNEQFF. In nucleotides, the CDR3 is TGTGCCAGCTTACCCGGGACAGTCTACAATGAGCAGTTCTTC.

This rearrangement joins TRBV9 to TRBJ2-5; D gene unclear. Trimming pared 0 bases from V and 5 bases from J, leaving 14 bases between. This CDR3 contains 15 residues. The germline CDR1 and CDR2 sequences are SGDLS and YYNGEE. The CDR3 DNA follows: TGTGCCAGCAGCGTAGGAGTCCTTTACGGGGAGACCCAGTACTTC. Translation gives CASSVGVLYGETQYF.

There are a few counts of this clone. CDR3: CASSQSGGVGETQYF. The DNA for the CDR3 is TGTGCCAGCAGCCAGTCCGGGGGGGTTGGGGAGACCCAGTACTTC. J is TRBJ2-5 and V is TRBV7-3, with TRBD2 matching over 8 bases. CDR1 and CDR2 from the germline V gene are SGHTA and FQGTGA. The V gene end was trimmed by 5 bases and the J gene end by 5 bases; junction bases not matched to a gene: 10. The CDR3 extends over 15 amino acids.

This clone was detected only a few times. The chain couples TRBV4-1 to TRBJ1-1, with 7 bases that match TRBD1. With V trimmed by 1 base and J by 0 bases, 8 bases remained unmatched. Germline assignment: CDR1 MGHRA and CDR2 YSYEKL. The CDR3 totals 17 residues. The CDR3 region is CASSQGKGQAMNTEAFF. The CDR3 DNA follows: TGCGCCAGCAGCCAAGGTAAAGGACAGGCGATGAACACTGAAGCTTTCTTT.

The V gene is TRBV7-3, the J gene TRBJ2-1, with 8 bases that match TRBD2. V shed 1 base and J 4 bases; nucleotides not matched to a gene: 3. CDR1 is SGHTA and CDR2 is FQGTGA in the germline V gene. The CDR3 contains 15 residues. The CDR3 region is CASSLITGGYNEQFF. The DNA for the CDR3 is TGTGCCAGCAGCTTAATCACGGGGGGGTACAATGAGCAGTTCTTC.

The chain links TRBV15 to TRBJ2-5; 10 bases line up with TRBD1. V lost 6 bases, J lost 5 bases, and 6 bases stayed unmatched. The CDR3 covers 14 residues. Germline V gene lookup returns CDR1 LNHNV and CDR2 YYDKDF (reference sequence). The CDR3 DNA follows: TGTGCCACCAGGACAGGGGGCGGAGGGGAGACCCAGTACTTC. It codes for CATRTGGGGETQYF.

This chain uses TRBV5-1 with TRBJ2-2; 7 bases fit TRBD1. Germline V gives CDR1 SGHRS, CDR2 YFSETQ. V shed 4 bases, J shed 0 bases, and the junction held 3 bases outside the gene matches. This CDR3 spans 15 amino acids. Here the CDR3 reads CASSTQGTNTGELFF. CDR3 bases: TGCGCCAGCAGCACACAGGGGACGAACACCGGGGAGCTGTTTTTT.

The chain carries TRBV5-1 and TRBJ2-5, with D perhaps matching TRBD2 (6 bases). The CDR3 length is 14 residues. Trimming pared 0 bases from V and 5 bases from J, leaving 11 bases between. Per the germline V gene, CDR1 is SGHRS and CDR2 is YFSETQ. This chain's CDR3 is CASSLAGVEETQYF. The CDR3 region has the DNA TGCGCCAGCAGCTTGGCGGGGGTTGAGGAGACCCAGTACTTC.

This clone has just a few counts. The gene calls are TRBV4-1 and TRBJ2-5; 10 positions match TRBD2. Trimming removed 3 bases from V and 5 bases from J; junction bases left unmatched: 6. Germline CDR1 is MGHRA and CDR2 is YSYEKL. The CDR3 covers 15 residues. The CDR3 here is CASSHSGLASETQYF. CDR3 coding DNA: TGCGCCAGCAGCCACTCGGGACTAGCGTCGGAGACCCAGTACTTC.

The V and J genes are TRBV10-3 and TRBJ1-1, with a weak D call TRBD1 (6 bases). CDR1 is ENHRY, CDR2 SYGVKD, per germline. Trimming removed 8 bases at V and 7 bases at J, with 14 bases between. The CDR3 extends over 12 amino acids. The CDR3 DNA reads TGTGCCATCTCAGGGGCCGCTGGTGAAGCTTTCTTT. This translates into CAISGAAGEAFF.

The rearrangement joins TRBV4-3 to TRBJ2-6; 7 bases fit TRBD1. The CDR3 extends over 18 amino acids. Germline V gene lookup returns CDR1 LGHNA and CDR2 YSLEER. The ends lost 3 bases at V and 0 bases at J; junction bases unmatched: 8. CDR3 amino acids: CASSQSGTEFSGANVLTF. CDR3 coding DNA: TGCGCCAGCAGCCAGTCCGGGACAGAGTTCTCTGGGGCCAACGTCCTGACTTTC.

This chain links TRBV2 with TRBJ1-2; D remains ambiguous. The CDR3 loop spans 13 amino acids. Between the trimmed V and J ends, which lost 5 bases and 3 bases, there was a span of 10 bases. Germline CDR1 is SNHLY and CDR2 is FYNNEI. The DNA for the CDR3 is TGTGCCAGCAGTCCAGGCCCCGACTATGGCTACACCTTC. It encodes CASSPGPDYGYTF.

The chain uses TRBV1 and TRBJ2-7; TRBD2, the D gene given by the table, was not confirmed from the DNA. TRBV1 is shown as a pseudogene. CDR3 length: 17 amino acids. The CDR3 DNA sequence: TGCACCAGCAGCCAAGATCTAGCCGGGGGGAAGACCTACGAGCAGTACGTC. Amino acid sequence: CTSSQDLAGGKTYEQYV.

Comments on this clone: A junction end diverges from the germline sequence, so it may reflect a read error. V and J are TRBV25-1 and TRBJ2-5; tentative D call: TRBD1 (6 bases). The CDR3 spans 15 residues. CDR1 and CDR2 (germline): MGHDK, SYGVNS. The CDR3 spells CASSGFGQSQETQYF. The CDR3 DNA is TGTGCCAGTAGTGGGTTCGGACAGAGTCAAGAGACCCAGTACTTC. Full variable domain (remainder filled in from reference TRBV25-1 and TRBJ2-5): EADIYQTPRYLVIGTGKKITLECSQTMGHDKMYWYQQDPGMELHLIHYSYGVNSTEKGDLSSESTVSRIRTEHFPLTLESARPSHTSQYLCASSGFGQSQETQYFGPGTRLLVL.

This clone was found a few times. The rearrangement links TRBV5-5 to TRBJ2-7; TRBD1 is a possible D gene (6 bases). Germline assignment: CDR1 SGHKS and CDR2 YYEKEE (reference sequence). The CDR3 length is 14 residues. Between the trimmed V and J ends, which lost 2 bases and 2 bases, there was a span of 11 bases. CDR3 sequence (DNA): TGTGCCAGCAGCTTCGGAGCAGGGGCCTACGAGCAGTACTTC. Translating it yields CASSFGAGAYEQYF.

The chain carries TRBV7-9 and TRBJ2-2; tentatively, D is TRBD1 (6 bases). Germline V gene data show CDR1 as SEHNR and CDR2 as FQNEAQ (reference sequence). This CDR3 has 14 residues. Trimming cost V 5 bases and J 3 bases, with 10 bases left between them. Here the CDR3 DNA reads TGTGCCAGCAGCCCACAGGGCCACACCGGGGAGCTGTTTTTT. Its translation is CASSPQGHTGELFF.

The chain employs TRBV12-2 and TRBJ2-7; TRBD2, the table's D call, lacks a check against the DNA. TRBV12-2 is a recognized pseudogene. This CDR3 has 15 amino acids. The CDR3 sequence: CASRELAGRLYEQYV. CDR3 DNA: TGTGCAAGTCGCGAACTAGCGGGACGACTTTACGAGCAGTACGTC.

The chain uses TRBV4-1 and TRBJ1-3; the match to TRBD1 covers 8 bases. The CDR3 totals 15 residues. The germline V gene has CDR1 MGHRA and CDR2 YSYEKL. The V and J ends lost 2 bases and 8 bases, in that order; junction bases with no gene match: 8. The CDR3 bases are TGCGCCAGCAGCCAACTCGGACAGGGAAGGGACACCATATATTTT. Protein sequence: CASSQLGQGRDTIYF.

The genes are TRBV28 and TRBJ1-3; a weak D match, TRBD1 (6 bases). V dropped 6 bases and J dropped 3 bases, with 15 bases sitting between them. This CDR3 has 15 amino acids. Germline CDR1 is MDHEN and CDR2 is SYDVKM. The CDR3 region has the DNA TGTGCCAGCAGACGAGGGGGTTTGGGTGGAAACACCATATATTTT. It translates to CASRRGGLGGNTIYF.

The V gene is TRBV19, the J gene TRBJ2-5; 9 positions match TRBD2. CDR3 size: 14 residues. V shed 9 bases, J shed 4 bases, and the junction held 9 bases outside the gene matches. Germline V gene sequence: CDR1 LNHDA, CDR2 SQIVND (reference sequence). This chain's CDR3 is CASSRLAEGETQYF. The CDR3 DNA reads TGTGCCAGCAGCAGACTAGCGGAGGGAGAGACCCAGTACTTC.

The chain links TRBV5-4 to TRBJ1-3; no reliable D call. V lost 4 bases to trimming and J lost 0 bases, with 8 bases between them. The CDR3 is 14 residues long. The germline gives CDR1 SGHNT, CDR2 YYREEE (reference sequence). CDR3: CASSPGISGNTIYF. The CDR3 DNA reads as TGTGCCAGCAGCCCAGGAATCTCTGGAAACACCATATATTTT.

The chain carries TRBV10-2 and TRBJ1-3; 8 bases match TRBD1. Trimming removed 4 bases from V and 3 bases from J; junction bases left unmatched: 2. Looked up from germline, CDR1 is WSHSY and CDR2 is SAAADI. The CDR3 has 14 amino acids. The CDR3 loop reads CASSVGTGGNTIYF. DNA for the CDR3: TGCGCCAGCAGTGTTGGGACAGGTGGAAACACCATATATTTT.

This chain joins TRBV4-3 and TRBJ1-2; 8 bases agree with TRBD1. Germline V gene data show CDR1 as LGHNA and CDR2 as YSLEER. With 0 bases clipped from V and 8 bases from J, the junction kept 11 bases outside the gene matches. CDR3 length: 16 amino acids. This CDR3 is CASSQDSRQGAGGYTF. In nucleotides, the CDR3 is TGCGCCAGCAGCCAAGATTCCCGCCAGGGGGCGGGGGGCTACACCTTC.

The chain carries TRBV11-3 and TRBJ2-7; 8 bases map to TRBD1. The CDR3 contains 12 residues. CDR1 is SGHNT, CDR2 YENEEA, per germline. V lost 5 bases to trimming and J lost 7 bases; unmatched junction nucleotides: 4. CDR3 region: CASSLDRDEQYF. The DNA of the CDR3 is TGTGCCAGCAGCCTGGACAGGGATGAGCAGTACTTC. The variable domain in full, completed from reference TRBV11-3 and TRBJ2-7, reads EAGVVQSPRYKIIEKKQPVAFWCNPISGHNTLYWYLQNLGQGPELLIRYENEEAVDDSQLPKDRFSAERLKGVDSTLKIQPAELGDSAVYLCASSLDRDEQYFGPGTRLTVT.

Here the CDR3 DNA reads TGCGCCAGCAGTGATACACAGGGGGGCGACGAGCAGTACTTC. Amino acid sequence: CASSDTQGGDEQYF. The rearrangement uses TRBV10-2 and TRBJ2-7; 8 positions agree with TRBD1. The CDR3 has 14 residues. Germline-derived CDR1 and CDR2 are WSHSY and SAAADI. V lost 3 bases to trimming and J lost 5 bases; unmatched junction nucleotides: 6.